The clone carrying this T cell receptor (beta chain) was seen a handful of times. Its cognate antigen is unknown. The data belong to a study of blood T cells in healthy people across ages. The germline CDR1 and CDR2 sequences are LGHNA and YNFKEQ. The CDR3 extends over 15 amino acids. PCR was performed a second time for about 6 to 12 cycles using a sample-barcoded 5' primer and a J-beta primer mix. TCRdb re-derived calls from the 5' RACE reads in MiXCR, one entry per CDR3 protein. The table includes around 650,000 distinct CDR3 sequences, about 43% detected once. General study results and limits: The fall in TCR beta diversity per million T cells was roughly linear with age.

This receptor was identified in an elderly man in good health. The chain joins TRBV4-2 to TRBJ2-5; D may be TRBD2 (5 bases). The end of the DNA is better explained by TRBJ2-7, so the J call may be wrong. Sample: blood. CDR3 amino acids: CASSQAFRGSGEQYF. DNA of the CDR3: TGTGCCAGCAGCCAAGCCTTCCGAGGGAGTGGCGAGCAGTACTTC.